This T cell receptor (beta chain) is from a study of identical twins (dated by TCRdb to the mid-2010s). Looking at the study overall: TCR alpha and beta repertoires from monozygotic twins, unrelated adults of various ages and cord blood were deep-sequenced to test whether fetal clonotypes persist. To rule out contamination, the twin experiments were replicated at different times with different library preparation protocols.

Results and caveats for the whole study, not just this receptor: Compared with coincidental sharing between unrelated individuals, out-of-frame TCR alpha sequences shared between twins had an excess of sequences with low generation probability. In monozygotic twins, out-of-frame TCR alpha sharing was systematically underestimated by recombination models, although the models agreed with sharing between unrelated individuals. Fewer insertions were carried by abundant cord blood beta clonotypes, a similar but weaker trend appeared in young adult naive repertoires, and no such trend appeared in memory repertoires. In beta out-of-frame sequences, excess twin sharing was weaker, because having fewer shared sequences lowered the signal-to-noise ratio. Because the same donors could not be followed over many years, the conclusions depended on cross-sectional statistical analysis. Zero-insertion analyses could be partly confounded by invariant T cells such as MAIT and iNKT, though diverse VJ usage argued against such confounding for most clonotypes.

Libraries came from 5' RACE. The sample was run on an Illumina HiSeq 2000. Template switching added a universal primer binding site, and the final cDNA carried a unique molecular identifier that allowed TCR cDNA molecules to be counted accurately. Specific primers in the conserved constant-segment region were used to synthesize first-strand cDNA for TCR alpha and beta chains. To control for contamination, every cDNA library carried two barcodes: a SMART-Mk sample barcode plus Illumina barcodes. TruSeq adapter sequences and Illumina sample barcodes were added in two successive PCR steps. TCR alpha and beta cDNA libraries were sequenced on the Illumina HiSeq platform with custom primers. Per the authors' processing: MiGEC was used to process raw reads and extract unique molecular identifiers, and MiXCR was used to find CDR3 positions. Recombination models were inferred per individual with the repgenHMM and IGoR tools using an EM algorithm. Shared clonotype analysis was performed with the tcR package in R, normalizing sharing by the product of cloneset sizes. To study raw recombination free of thymic and clonal selection effects, out-of-frame nonproductive sequences were analyzed. The raw public data were reprocessed by TCRdb itself: fastp quality trimming at Q25, MiXCR clonotype calling, in-frame beta chains only. Rows matching on CDR3 protein sequence are summarized as one entry with the most common DNA and genes. The authors' filters were not applied to this entry. This sample gives about 500,000 distinct CDR3 sequences in total; approximately 15% of them show up just once. Approximately 0.98% of the sample goes to the ten largest clones.

From the germline V gene, CDR1 is SGHTA and CDR2 is FQGNSA. The cysteine opens and the phenylalanine closes a CDR3 of 11 amino acids. Here the CDR3 DNA is all that survives: 33 bases in frame from base 1. A distance of 6 bases separates the germline ends of V and J, which lose 5 bases and 6 bases respectively. This clonotype has a handful of counts. There is no known antigen for this receptor. Base quality data are lacking; no much larger clone is found one base away. Every donor was a healthy Caucasian. The twin cohort comprised three pairs of female monozygotic twins, all aged roughly 18 to 30 years. Positive isolation kits from Invitrogen were used to isolate CD4+ and CD8+ T cell populations. These data were also reused for a study on yellow fever vaccine responses in identical twins. From the second report: The authors reported that the T cell response to vaccination in identical twins appeared partly convergent and partly personalized. The study precisely tracked vaccine-responding T cell clones in identical twins.

The chain is encoded by TRBV7-2 joined to TRBJ2-3; no D gene is confidently identified. This clonotype originated in a young woman in good health. Specimen: CD4+ T cells sorted from blood. CDR3 reads: CASSVMDTQYF. The DNA sequence follows: TGTGCCAGCAGCGTAATGGATACGCAGTATTTT.